The next 27 T cell receptor beta chains were all read from a single sample in a study of cytomegalovirus exposure and HLA in healthy donors. This PCR relied on a set of 60 Vbeta primers and 13 Jbeta primers. Produced via immunoSEQ multiplex PCR; TCRdb's table is partial and in-frame only. The sample comprises over 85,000 clones, 75% to 80% of which are singletons, and around a tenth rests with the top ten. The sequenced sample was PBMCs. These receptors were collected from a male donor in good health and CMV-seropositive.

The chain joins TRBV20-1 to TRBJ2-7, with D perhaps matching TRBD2 (5 bases). The germline V gene encodes CDR1 DFQATT and CDR2 SNEGSKA (reference sequence). This CDR3 comprises 10 residues. Trimming removed 6 bases from V and 4 bases from J, with 7 bases in between. CDR3 amino acids: CSAERYEQYF. Written as DNA, the CDR3 is TGCAGTGCCGAGCGGTACGAGCAGTACTTC.

The chain uses TRBV4-1 and TRBJ1-6; TRBD1 matches 7 bases. This CDR3 has 18 residues. Germline CDR1 is MGHRA and CDR2 is YSYEKL. Trimming took 3 bases from V and 10 from J; bases not matched to a gene: 18. The chain's CDR3 is CASSHYKGPRQGGSPLHF. In nucleotides, the CDR3 is TGCGCCAGCAGCCATTATAAGGGACCTCGACAGGGCGGATCACCCCTCCACTTT.

The genes are TRBV5-1 and TRBJ2-7, with TRBD1 matching 9 bases. The CDR3 consists of 16 residues. Germline loops: CDR1 SGHRS, CDR2 YFSETQ. J was trimmed by 3 bases and V by 2 bases; bases with no gene match: 9. The CDR3: CASSFQPGQGFYEQYF. The DNA for the CDR3 is TGCGCCAGCAGCTTTCAGCCGGGACAGGGATTCTACGAGCAGTACTTC. The variable domain in full, completed from reference TRBV5-1 and TRBJ2-7, reads KAGVTQTPRYLIKTRGQQVTLSCSPISGHRSVSWYQQTPGQGLQFLFEYFSETQRNKGNFPGRFSGRQFSNSRSEMNVSTLELGDSALYLCASSFQPGQGFYEQYFGPGTRLTVT.

Concerning this clone: One end of the junction does not line up with germline, which may come from a read error. The chain has TRBV9 and TRBJ2-6; 7 bases map to TRBD2. Germline V gives CDR1 SGDLS, CDR2 YYNGEE. CDR3 size: 16 residues. CDR3 nucleotides: TGTGCCAGCAGTAAGGGCGGGAGCTCTGGGGCCAACGGCCTGACTTTC. Its protein product is CASSKGGSSGANGLTF.

This clone was detected ten times or more. The chain recombines TRBV18 with TRBJ2-7, with D possibly matching TRBD2 (5 bases). The V gene lost 3 bases and the J gene lost 9 bases, with 21 bases spanning the gap. The CDR3 extends over 15 amino acids. From germline, CDR1 is KGHSH and CDR2 LQKENI. The chain's CDR3 is CASSPAAGGERGQYF. The CDR3, as DNA: TGTGCCAGCTCACCGGCGGCAGGAGGAGAGAGAGGGCAGTACTTC.

This chain connects TRBV10-3 to TRBJ2-7; 9 bases are shared with TRBD1. This CDR3 comprises 15 residues. The J segment lost 3 bases and the V segment lost 3 bases, leaving 6 bases of the junction unmatched. Germline CDR1 reads ENHRY; CDR2 reads SYGVKD. CDR3 protein: CAISEGGTGSYEQYF. CDR3 DNA sequence: TGTGCCATCAGTGAAGGGGGGACAGGGAGCTACGAGCAGTACTTC.

This chain links TRBV29-1 with TRBJ1-1; the D gene is possibly TRBD1 (5 bases). This CDR3 region has 11 residues. The V end was cut by 1 base, the J end by 8 bases, with 8 bases between. In germline, CDR1 is SQVTM, CDR2 ANQGSEA. This chain's CDR3 is CSVEVGREAFF. CDR3 bases: TGCAGCGTTGAAGTGGGGCGAGAAGCTTTCTTT.

The chain is built from TRBV21-1 and TRBJ2-7; the table calls TRBD1, which could not be checked here. TRBV21-1 is annotated as a pseudogene. The CDR3 has 13 residues. CDR3 region: CASSIDRPYEQYF. The CDR3 coding sequence is TGTGCCAGCAGCATCGACAGGCCCTACGAGCAGTACTTC.

This clone appeared a few times. The CDR3 sequence is CASTHSHYEQYF. In DNA form, the CDR3 reads TGTGCCAGCACTCACAGCCACTACGAGCAGTACTTC. The chain carries TRBV7-9 and TRBJ2-7; no reliable D call. This CDR3 region has 12 residues. Trimming stripped 7 bases from V and 3 bases from J, with 10 bases between. CDR1 SEHNR and CDR2 FQNEAQ come from the germline V gene (reference sequence).

The rearrangement joins TRBV19 to TRBJ2-2; possible D gene TRBD1, 6 bases. The CDR3 totals 15 residues. CDR1 is LNHDA and CDR2 is SQIVND in the germline V gene (reference sequence). V was shortened by 8 bases and J by 3 bases, with 16 bases between the two germline ends. The CDR3 nucleotides are TGTGCCAGTGCTACGACCAGGGGCCACACCGGGGAGCTGTTTTTT. Protein product: CASATTRGHTGELFF.

V usage is TRBV28 and J usage is TRBJ1-2; no reliable D call. The CDR3 has 12 amino acids. Germline lookup yields CDR1 MDHEN and CDR2 SYDVKM. V was trimmed by 5 bases and J by 0 bases, leaving 4 bases between them. The CDR3 sequence: CASSPANYGYTF. CDR3 sequence (DNA): TGTGCCAGCAGTCCAGCTAACTATGGCTACACCTTC.

The chain is built from TRBV5-1 and TRBJ1-5; 8 bases agree with TRBD1. The V gene end was trimmed by 5 bases and the J gene end by 3 bases; junction bases not matched to a gene: 7. Germline CDR1 SGHRS, CDR2 YFSETQ. There are 15 residues in the CDR3. The CDR3 spells CASRPGQGDNQPQHF. The CDR3 DNA is TGCGCCAGCAGGCCTGGACAGGGAGACAATCAGCCCCAGCATTTT.

The gene calls are TRBV6-5 and TRBJ1-2; 8 bases fit TRBD1. The CDR3 sequence is 14 residues long. After removal of 5 bases from V and 3 bases from J, the junction contained 5 bases not matched to a gene. Germline-derived CDR1 and CDR2 are MNHEY and SVGAGI. The CDR3 nucleotides read TGTGCCAGCAGTAGGACAGGGATCTACTATGGCTACACCTTC. Amino acid sequence: CASSRTGIYYGYTF.

The CDR3 is CASSQAGAGGIYEQYF. The CDR3 region has the DNA TGCGCCAGCAGCCAAGCTGGCGCGGGAGGAATCTACGAGCAGTACTTC. This chain links TRBV4-3 with TRBJ2-7; 8 bases are a match to TRBD2. Germline assignment: CDR1 LGHNA and CDR2 YSLEER. The CDR3 is made up of 16 amino acids. Trimming at V came to 1 base and at J to 3 bases, leaving 8 bases not matched to a gene.

In its sample, this clone was seen once. The rearrangement uses TRBV27 and TRBJ2-3, with D perhaps TRBD2 (5 bases). This CDR3 region has 15 residues. Trimming removed 6 bases from V and 5 bases from J, with 18 bases in between. The V gene's germline CDR1 is MNHEY and CDR2 SMNVEV (reference sequence). CDR3 nucleotide sequence: TGTGCCAGCAGCGTGACACCCCCCCGGGGAGATACGCAGTATTTT. Amino acids: CASSVTPPRGDTQYF.

This rearrangement joins TRBV5-1 to TRBJ2-5; 10 bases are a match to TRBD2. The CDR3 has 16 residues. The germline gives CDR1 SGHRS, CDR2 YFSETQ. V trimming: 4 bases; J trimming: 2 bases; junction bases outside the gene matches: 8. The CDR3 loop reads CASSLLAGGGQETQYF. CDR3 coding DNA: TGCGCCAGCAGCCTCTTAGCGGGAGGTGGGCAAGAGACCCAGTACTTC.

This clone showed up just once. This chain joins TRBV6-5 and TRBJ2-3; 12 bases are shared with TRBD2. The germline CDR1 and CDR2 sequences are MNHEY and SVGAGI. The CDR3 has 16 residues. The V gene end was trimmed by 3 bases and the J gene end by 4 bases; junction bases not matched to a gene: 5. CDR3 residues: CASSYSTSGSPDTQYF. CDR3 coding DNA: TGTGCCAGCAGTTATTCGACTAGCGGGAGCCCAGATACGCAGTATTTT.

This clone was detected a few times. The CDR3: CASSLLGTGAGNTEAFF. CDR3 DNA sequence: TGTGCCAGCAGTTTATTGGGGACAGGGGCGGGGAATACTGAAGCTTTCTTT. The chain employs TRBV28 and TRBJ1-1, with TRBD1 matching 10 bases. The CDR3 is 17 residues long. Germline V gene sequence: CDR1 MDHEN, CDR2 SYDVKM. Losses at the gene ends were 1 base for V and 5 bases for J; bases not matched to a gene: 10.

V and J are TRBV7-9 and TRBJ2-5; TRBD2 agrees at 8 bases. Germline CDR1 SEHNR, CDR2 FQNEAQ (reference sequence). With 5 bases clipped from V and 4 bases from J, the junction kept 9 bases outside the gene matches. The CDR3 has 15 amino acids. CDR3 DNA sequence: TGTGCCAGCAGCGTGGTGCGGGAGGTTTCAGAGACCCAGTACTTC. It encodes CASSVVREVSETQYF.

This clone has a handful of counts. This rearrangement joins TRBV21-1 to TRBJ1-5. TRBV21-1 is a known pseudogene. The CDR3 spans 13 residues. The CDR3 reads CARGGKLNQPQHF. DNA of the CDR3: TGTGCCAGGGGAGGCAAGTTAAATCAGCCCCAGCATTTT.

The rearrangement joins TRBV7-6 to TRBJ2-2, with D possibly matching TRBD1 (5 bases). CDR1 and CDR2 from the germline V gene are SGHVS and FNYEAQ. V gave up 2 bases and J gave up 3 bases, with 10 bases separating them. The CDR3 totals 15 residues. The DNA for the CDR3 is TGTGCCAGCAGCTTATGGGGCGCTGACACCGGGGAGCTGTTTTTT. It yields the protein CASSLWGADTGELFF.

This rearrangement joins TRBV6-5 to TRBJ2-7; 12 bases are a match to TRBD2. This CDR3 has 15 amino acids. V lost 6 bases, J lost 6 bases, and 9 bases stayed unmatched. Germline V CDR1 and CDR2: MNHEY, SVGAGI. This CDR3 is CASSDGLAGLGEQYF. CDR3 nucleotide sequence: TGTGCCAGCAGCGACGGACTAGCGGGATTGGGCGAGCAGTACTTC.

V is TRBV11-2 and J is TRBJ2-1; D remains unclear. The length of the CDR3 is 13 residues. Germline V lookup: CDR1 SGHAT, CDR2 FQNNGV. Trimming removed 1 base at V and 8 bases at J, with 9 bases between. DNA of the CDR3: TGTGCCAGCAGCTTAGTTCCGTCGGATGAGCAGTTCTTC. Translation gives CASSLVPSDEQFF.

The chain joins TRBV2 to TRBJ2-7; weak D call: TRBD1 (5 bases). CDR1 and CDR2 from the germline V gene are SNHLY and FYNNEI. The CDR3 has 12 amino acids. The V end was cut by 5 bases, the J end by 3 bases, with 8 bases between. CDR3 sequence reads: CASSLDSYEQYF. CDR3 in DNA: TGTGCCAGCAGTTTAGACAGCTACGAGCAGTACTTC.

The gene calls are TRBV7-9 and TRBJ2-7, with 7 bases that match TRBD1. This CDR3 comprises 14 residues. Unmatched junction bases numbered 2, after V lost 0 bases and J lost 3 bases. Germline V CDR1 and CDR2: SEHNR, FQNEAQ (reference sequence). CDR3 region: CASSLAQGLYEQYF. The CDR3 bases are TGTGCCAGCAGCTTAGCACAGGGGCTCTACGAGCAGTACTTC.

The V call is TRBV28, the J call TRBJ2-1; D remains ambiguous. V lost 6 bases, J lost 4 bases, and 7 bases lay in between. The germline gives CDR1 MDHEN, CDR2 SYDVKM. The CDR3 totals 12 residues. The CDR3 nucleotides are TGTGCCAGCAGCAGACTGTACAATGAGCAGTTCTTC. This sequence encodes CASSRLYNEQFF.

The rearrangement joins TRBV14 to TRBJ1-4, with 8 bases identical to TRBD1. The CDR3 contains 15 residues. V lost 2 bases, J lost 5 bases, and 4 bases stayed unmatched. The germline V gene has CDR1 SGHDN and CDR2 FVKESK. In DNA, the CDR3 is TGTGCCAGCAGCCAAAGACAGGGGACAAATGAAAAACTGTTTTTT. Residues: CASSQRQGTNEKLFF. Together with reference TRBV14 and TRBJ1-4, the CDR3 gives the full variable domain: EAGVTQFPSHSVIEKGQTVTLRCDPISGHDNLYWYRRVMGKEIKFLLHFVKESKQDESGMPNNRFLAERTGGTYSTLKVQPAELEDSGVYFCASSQRQGTNEKLFFGSGTQLSVL.